The 26 T cell receptor beta chains below all came from one sample that was sequenced in a study of cytomegalovirus exposure and HLA in healthy donors. Primers for the PCR totalled 60 Vbeta and 13 Jbeta. The repertoire was sequenced with immunoSEQ multiplex PCR; TCRdb's copy has only in-frame clones and lacks some. The table has around 130,000 clones, around 77% seen once; the top ten hold over 0.9%. Sequencing was done on a sample of PBMCs. Receptors originate from a woman aged 60-75 years in good health and CMV-seronegative.

The chain has TRBV6-6 and TRBJ2-7; 9 nucleotides match TRBD1. V trimming: 5 bases; J trimming: 4 bases; junction bases outside the gene matches: 9. The CDR3 is made up of 15 amino acids. Germline loops: CDR1 MNHNY, CDR2 SVGAGI (reference sequence). The CDR3 nucleotides are TGTGCCAGCAGTCTTGGACAGGGGCGGGCGTACGAGCAGTACTTC. It codes for CASSLGQGRAYEQYF.

V usage is TRBV28 and J usage is TRBJ2-5; 7 nucleotides line up with TRBD1. The CDR3 contains 15 residues. Germline V lookup: CDR1 MDHEN, CDR2 SYDVKM. The J segment lost 4 bases and the V segment lost 3 bases, leaving 8 bases of the junction unmatched. CDR3 sequence reads: CASSFRGRVPETQYF. DNA of the CDR3: TGTGCCAGCAGTTTTAGGGGGCGAGTACCAGAGACCCAGTACTTC.

This chain uses TRBV7-9 with TRBJ2-2, with 12 nucleotides matching TRBD1. J was trimmed by 6 bases and V by 7 bases; bases with no gene match: 9. The length of the CDR3 is 16 residues. The V gene's germline CDR1 is SEHNR and CDR2 FQNEAQ (reference sequence). The CDR3 coding sequence is TGTGCCAGCACCCCACCGGGACAGGGGGCGGCCGGGGAGCTGTTTTTT. Translated: CASTPPGQGAAGELFF.

This CDR3 reads CASSPRGWTEAFF. CDR3 in DNA: TGTGCCAGCAGCCCCCGGGGGTGGACTGAAGCTTTCTTT. This chain uses TRBV9 with TRBJ1-1, with a possible D match to TRBD1 (5 bases). Germline V lookup: CDR1 SGDLS, CDR2 YYNGEE. V lost 4 bases to trimming and J lost 5 bases, with 12 bases between them. The CDR3 is 13 residues long.

The chain links TRBV2 to TRBJ1-1; 7 bases fit TRBD1. The CDR3 length is 13 residues. CDR1 is SNHLY, CDR2 FYNNEI, per germline. V shed 6 bases and J 4 bases; nucleotides not matched to a gene: 5. CDR3 residues: CASSRQGTTEAFF. The CDR3 bases are TGTGCCAGCAGCAGACAGGGCACCACTGAAGCTTTCTTT.

This clone has more than one count but fewer than ten. The rearrangement uses TRBV7-2 and TRBJ2-1; 10 nucleotides agree with TRBD1. Germline CDR1 reads SGHTA; CDR2 reads FQGNSA. The CDR3 extends over 16 amino acids. Trimming cost V 1 base and J 6 bases; bases outside gene matches: 6. The CDR3 is CASSLGGTGDGNEQFF. As DNA, the CDR3 is TGTGCCAGCAGCTTAGGCGGGACAGGGGACGGCAATGAGCAGTTCTTC. Full variable domain (missing parts from reference TRBV7-2 and TRBJ2-1): GAGVSQSPSNKVTEKGKDVELRCDPISGHTALYWYRQSLGQGLEFLIYFQGNSAPDKSGLPSDRFSAERTGGSVSTLTIQRTQQEDSAVYLCASSLGGTGDGNEQFFGPGTRLTVL.

The chain employs TRBV6-1 and TRBJ2-3; 12 bases are a match to TRBD2. CDR1 and CDR2 (germline): MNHNS, SASEGT. This CDR3 contains 15 residues. V was clipped by 11 bases and J by 8 bases; unmatched bases: 14. CDR3 coding DNA: TGTGCCGGAAGAAACCTAGCGGGAGGGCCTGGTACGCAGTATTTT. Protein sequence: CAGRNLAGGPGTQYF.

J is TRBJ2-5 and V is TRBV4-1; weak D call: TRBD2 (6 bases). The CDR3 contains 15 residues. Germline V gives CDR1 MGHRA, CDR2 YSYEKL. With 1 base removed from V and 5 bases from J, the gap between germline ends came to 14 bases. CDR3 protein: CASSQGSSGSETQYF. In nucleotides, the CDR3 is TGCGCCAGCAGCCAAGGAAGTAGCGGATCGGAGACCCAGTACTTC.

This chain joins TRBV28 and TRBJ1-1; D ambiguous. V lost 6 bases and J 4 bases, leaving 6 bases between the germline ends. Germline-derived CDR1 and CDR2 are MDHEN and SYDVKM. The CDR3 is made up of 11 amino acids. The chain's CDR3 is CASRVSTEAFF. CDR3 nucleotide sequence: TGTGCCAGCAGAGTGAGCACTGAAGCTTTCTTT.

This clone has just a few counts. The chain employs TRBV5-5 and TRBJ2-3, with a possible D match to TRBD1 (6 bases). This CDR3 has 17 amino acids. The germline CDR1 and CDR2 sequences are SGHKS and YYEKEE (reference sequence). V lost 5 bases to trimming and J lost 0 bases, with 19 bases between them. The CDR3, as DNA: TGTGCCAGCAGTTATCCAGGGTGGGGGCGGAGCACAGATACGCAGTATTTT. As protein: CASSYPGWGRSTDTQYF.

The rearrangement links TRBV6-1 to TRBJ2-2, with D possibly TRBD1 on 6 matching bases. CDR1 MNHNS and CDR2 SASEGT come from the germline V gene. The CDR3 runs 14 residues. V lost 11 bases and J lost 5, with 18 bases in between. CDR3 residues: CAYQIQGRTGELFF. As DNA, the CDR3 is TGTGCCTACCAGATACAGGGACGAACCGGGGAGCTGTTTTTT.

J is TRBJ1-4 and V is TRBV18, with 7 bases matching TRBD1. The CDR3 totals 14 residues. CDR1 and CDR2 (germline): KGHSH, LQKENI. With V trimmed by 4 bases and J by 7 bases, 6 bases remained unmatched. The CDR3 DNA sequence: TGTGCCAGCTCACAGACAGGGACGAGTGAAAAACTGTTTTTT. Translation: CASSQTGTSEKLFF.

The rearrangement joins TRBV20-1 to TRBJ1-2; D unresolved. Trimming removed 6 bases at V and 4 bases at J, with 9 bases between. The CDR3 length is 11 residues. In germline, CDR1 is DFQATT, CDR2 SNEGSKA (reference sequence). CDR3 in amino acids: CSASGGYGYTF. CDR3 DNA: TGCAGTGCCTCAGGAGGCTATGGCTACACCTTC.

V and J are TRBV7-3 and TRBJ2-7, with 7 positions matching TRBD2. This CDR3 has 15 amino acids. Unmatched junction bases numbered 5, after V lost 3 bases and J lost 0 bases. CDR1 and CDR2 from the germline V gene are SGHTA and FQGTGA. CDR3 sequence (DNA): TGTGCCAGCAGCTTGCTAGCGGAGAGCTCCTACGAGCAGTACTTC. Translation gives CASSLLAESSYEQYF.

This clone has a handful of counts. This chain connects TRBV10-3 to TRBJ2-7; 7 nucleotides line up with TRBD1. The CDR3 spans 13 residues. The V and J ends lost 6 bases and 5 bases, in that order; junction bases with no gene match: 7. Germline V lookup: CDR1 ENHRY, CDR2 SYGVKD. CDR3 DNA: TGTGCCATCAGGGGGCCGACAGGGCACGAGCAGTACTTC. It is translated as CAIRGPTGHEQYF.

Only one count was recorded for this clone. The chain recombines TRBV6-1 with TRBJ1-5; D might be TRBD1 (5 bases). Trimming removed 6 bases at V and 0 bases at J, with 12 bases between. CDR1 and CDR2 from the germline V gene are MNHNS and SASEGT. The length of the CDR3 is 15 residues. This CDR3 reads CASRSRDSSNQPQHF. The CDR3 DNA sequence: TGTGCCAGCAGGAGTAGAGACAGTAGCAATCAGCCCCAGCATTTT.

This clone was seen more than once but under ten times. The chain carries TRBV9 and TRBJ1-2; D not certain. Germline CDR1 is SGDLS and CDR2 is YYNGEE. This CDR3 region has 16 residues. V was clipped by 4 bases and J by 6 bases, with 22 bases between them. CDR3 region: CASSTQAGGRLDGYTF. The CDR3, as DNA: TGTGCCAGCAGCACCCAGGCGGGCGGGCGACTTGATGGCTACACCTTC.

This chain uses TRBV18 with TRBJ2-1; possibly TRBD1 for D (6 bases). The CDR3 is 17 residues long. Germline V CDR1 and CDR2: KGHSH, LQKENI. With 4 bases removed from V and 0 bases from J, the gap between germline ends came to 16 bases. The CDR3 here is CASSQTGQTSSYNEQFF. Here the CDR3 DNA reads TGTGCCAGCTCACAAACGGGACAAACGAGCTCCTACAATGAGCAGTTCTTC.

This clone has only one observation. CDR3: CASSKILIGDRGVDTQYF. CDR3 sequence (DNA): TGTGCCAGTAGTAAAATCTTGATTGGGGACAGGGGCGTGGATACGCAGTATTTT. This chain links TRBV19 with TRBJ2-3, with 10 bases aligning to TRBD1. Unmatched junction bases numbered 16, after V lost 4 bases and J lost 6 bases. The CDR3 contains 18 residues. The germline V gene has CDR1 LNHDA and CDR2 SQIVND (reference sequence).

This clone turned up a few times. This sequence joins TRBV27 and TRBJ1-5, with a weak D call TRBD1 (5 bases). Germline V gives CDR1 MNHEY, CDR2 SMNVEV (reference sequence). The CDR3 covers 16 residues. Trimming took 2 bases from V and 1 from J, leaving 12 bases between them. The CDR3 reads CASSLGRGSSNQPQHF. The CDR3 region has the DNA TGTGCCAGCAGTTTAGGTCGGGGGTCAAGCAATCAGCCCCAGCATTTT.

The rearrangement links TRBV10-1 to TRBJ1-5; 10 positions match TRBD1. This CDR3 comprises 16 residues. Germline V gene data show CDR1 as WNHNN and CDR2 as SYGVQD (reference sequence). Unmatched junction bases numbered 8, after V lost 9 bases and J lost 0 bases. DNA for the CDR3: TGCGCCAGTCCGGGACAGGGGTGTTATAGCAATCAGCCCCAGCATTTT. Translated, it gives CASPGQGCYSNQPQHF.

The chain carries TRBV28 and TRBJ2-5; maybe TRBD2 (6 bases). V lost 8 bases, J lost 5 bases, and 15 bases lay in between. CDR1 and CDR2 from the germline V gene are MDHEN and SYDVKM. The CDR3 spans 13 residues. The CDR3 DNA is TGTGCCAGCTTCTCCGGGGCGGGGGAGACCCAGTACTTC. Protein sequence: CASFSGAGETQYF. The full variable domain, completed using reference TRBV28 and TRBJ2-5, is DVKVTQSSRYLVKRTGEKVFLECVQDMDHENMFWYRQDPGLGLRLIYFSYDVKMKEKGDIPEGYSVSREKKERFSLILESASTNQTSMYLCASFSGAGETQYFGPGTRLLVL.

The chain employs TRBV10-2 and TRBJ2-3, with D tentatively TRBD2 (5 bases). Trimming pared 5 bases from V and 9 bases from J, leaving 12 bases between. CDR1 is WSHSY and CDR2 is SAAADI in the germline V gene. The CDR3 has 12 residues. The CDR3 here is CASSPSAATQYF. DNA of the CDR3: TGCGCCAGCAGTCCCTCAGCGGCGACGCAGTATTTT.

In this sample, this clone turned up a few times. The rearrangement joins TRBV7-2 to TRBJ1-1; 11 nucleotides agree with TRBD1. The CDR3 covers 15 residues. Germline V gene sequence: CDR1 SGHTA, CDR2 FQGNSA. The ends lost 1 base at V and 10 bases at J; junction bases unmatched: 8. The CDR3 nucleotides read TGTGCCAGCAGCTTAGTTTCAGGACAGGGGGCCCGAGCTTTCTTT. This translates into CASSLVSGQGARAFF.

The rearrangement links TRBV10-2 to TRBJ1-4; no clear D gene. There are 14 residues in the CDR3. V was clipped by 10 bases and J by 2 bases, with 14 bases between them. Germline V gene data show CDR1 as WSHSY and CDR2 as SAAADI. DNA for the CDR3: TGCGCCACCGCTAGATGGAGTACTAATGAAAAACTGTTTTTT. This codes for CATARWSTNEKLFF.

The rearrangement links TRBV15 to TRBJ2-1, with 13 nucleotides matching TRBD2. Per germline, CDR1 LNHNV and CDR2 YYDKDF (reference sequence). With V trimmed by 3 bases and J by 2 bases, 10 bases remained unmatched. The CDR3 length is 19 residues. This chain's CDR3 is CATSSTTGLAGVTYNEQFF. The CDR3 DNA sequence: TGTGCCACCAGCAGCACTACAGGACTAGCGGGAGTCACCTACAATGAGCAGTTCTTC.